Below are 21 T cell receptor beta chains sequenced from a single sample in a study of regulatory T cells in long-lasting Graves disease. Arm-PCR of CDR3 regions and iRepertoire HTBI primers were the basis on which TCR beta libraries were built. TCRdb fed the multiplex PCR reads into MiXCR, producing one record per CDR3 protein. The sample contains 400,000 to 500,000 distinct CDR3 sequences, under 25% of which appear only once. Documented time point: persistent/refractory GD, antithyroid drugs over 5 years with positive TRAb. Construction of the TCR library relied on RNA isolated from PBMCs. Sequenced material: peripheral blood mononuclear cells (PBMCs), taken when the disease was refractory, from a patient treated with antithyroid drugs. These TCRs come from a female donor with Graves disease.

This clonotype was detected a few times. The CDR3 here is CASSPLLRDEQYF. Written as DNA, the CDR3 is TGTGCCAGCAGTCCCCTCTTGCGGGACGAGCAGTACTTC. The rearrangement links TRBV27 to TRBJ2-7, with a weak D call TRBD2 (5 bases). CDR1 is MNHEY and CDR2 is SMNVEV in the germline V gene (reference sequence). The V end was cut by 5 bases, the J end by 5 bases, with 13 bases between. This CDR3 contains 13 residues.

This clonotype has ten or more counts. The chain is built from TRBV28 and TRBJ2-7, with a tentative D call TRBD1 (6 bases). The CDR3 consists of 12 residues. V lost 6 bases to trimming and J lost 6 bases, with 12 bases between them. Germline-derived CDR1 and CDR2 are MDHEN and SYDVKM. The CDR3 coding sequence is TGTGCCAGCAGCTTACAGGGACCCGAGCAGTACTTC. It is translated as CASSLQGPEQYF.

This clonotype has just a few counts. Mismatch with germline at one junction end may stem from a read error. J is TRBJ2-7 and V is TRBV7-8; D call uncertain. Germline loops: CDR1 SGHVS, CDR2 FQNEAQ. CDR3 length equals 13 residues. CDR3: CASSLVRSAEQYF. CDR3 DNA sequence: TGTGCCAGCAGCTTAGTTCGAAGCGCGGAACAGTATTTC.

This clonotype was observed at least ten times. Here the CDR3 DNA reads TGTGCCAGCAGTTTTGCGCCGCAGCTACGCTCTGGGGCCAACGTCCTGACTTTC. Translating gives CASSFAPQLRSGANVLTF. This chain uses TRBV28 with TRBJ2-6; D gene ambiguous. CDR1 and CDR2 (germline): MDHEN, SYDVKM. Trimming shortened V by 3 bases and J by 0 bases, and 15 bases separated the two germline ends. The CDR3 is made up of 18 amino acids.

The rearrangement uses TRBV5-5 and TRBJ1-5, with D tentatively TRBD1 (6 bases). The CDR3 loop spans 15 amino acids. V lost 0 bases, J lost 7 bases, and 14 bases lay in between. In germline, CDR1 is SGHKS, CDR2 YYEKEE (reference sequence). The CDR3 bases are TGTGCCAGCAGCTTGGCTGGGGGGGCACGGCAGCCCCAGCATTTT. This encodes CASSLAGGARQPQHF.

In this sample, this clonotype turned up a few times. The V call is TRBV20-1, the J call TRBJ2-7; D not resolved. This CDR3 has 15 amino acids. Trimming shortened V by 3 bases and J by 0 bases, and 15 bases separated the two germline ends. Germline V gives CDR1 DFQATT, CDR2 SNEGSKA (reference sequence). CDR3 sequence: CSASYGHSNSYEQYF. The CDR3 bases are TGCAGTGCTAGCTACGGTCACAGCAACTCCTACGAGCAGTACTTC.

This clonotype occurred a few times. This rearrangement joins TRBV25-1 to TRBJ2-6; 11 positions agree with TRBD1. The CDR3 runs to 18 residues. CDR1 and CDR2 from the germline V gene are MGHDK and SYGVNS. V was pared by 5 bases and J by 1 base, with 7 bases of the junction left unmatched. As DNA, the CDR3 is TGTGCCAGCAGTCCAAGGACAGGGGGCGCTTCTGGGGCCAACGTCCTGACTTTC. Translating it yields CASSPRTGGASGANVLTF.

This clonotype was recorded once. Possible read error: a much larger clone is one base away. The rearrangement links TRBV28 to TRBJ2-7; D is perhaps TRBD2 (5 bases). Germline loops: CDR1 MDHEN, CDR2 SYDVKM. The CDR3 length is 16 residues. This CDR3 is CAGSFVRTPVPYEQYF. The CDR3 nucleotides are TGTGCCGGCAGTTTTGTCCGGACTCCGGTCCCCTACGAGCAGTACTTC.

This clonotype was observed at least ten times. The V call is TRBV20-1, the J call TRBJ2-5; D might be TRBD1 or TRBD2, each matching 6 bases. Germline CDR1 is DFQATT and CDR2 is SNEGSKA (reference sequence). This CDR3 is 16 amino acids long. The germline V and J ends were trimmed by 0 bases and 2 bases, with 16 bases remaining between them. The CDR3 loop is CSARDKGGTRQETQYF. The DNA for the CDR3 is TGCAGTGCTAGAGATAAGGGGGGAACAAGACAAGAGACCCAGTACTTC.

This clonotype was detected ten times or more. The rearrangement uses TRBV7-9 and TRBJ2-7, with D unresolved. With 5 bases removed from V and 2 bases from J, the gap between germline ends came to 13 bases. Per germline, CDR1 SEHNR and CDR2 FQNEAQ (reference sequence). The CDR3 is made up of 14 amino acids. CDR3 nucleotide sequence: TGTGCCAGCAGCCTCATGGGCGTCGCCTACGAGCAGTACTTC. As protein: CASSLMGVAYEQYF.

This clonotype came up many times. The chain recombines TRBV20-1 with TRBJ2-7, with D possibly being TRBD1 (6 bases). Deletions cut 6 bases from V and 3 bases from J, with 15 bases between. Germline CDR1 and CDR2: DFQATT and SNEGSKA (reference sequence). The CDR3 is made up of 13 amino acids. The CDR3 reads CSARLDRGYEQYF. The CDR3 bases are TGCAGTGCCCGCCTGGACAGAGGCTACGAGCAGTACTTC.

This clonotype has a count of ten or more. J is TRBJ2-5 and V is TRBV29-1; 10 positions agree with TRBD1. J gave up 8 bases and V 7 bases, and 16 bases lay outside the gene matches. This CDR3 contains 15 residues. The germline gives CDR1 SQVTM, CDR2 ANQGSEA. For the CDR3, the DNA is TGCAGCGCCTACCGGGGGACAGGGGTCGAGAAAACCCAGTACTTC. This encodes CSAYRGTGVEKTQYF. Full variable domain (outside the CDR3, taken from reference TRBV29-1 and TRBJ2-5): SAVISQKPSRDICQRGTSLTIQCQVDSQVTMMFWYRQQPGQSLTLIATANQGSEATYESGFVIDKFPISRPNLTFSTLTVSNMSPEDSSIYLCSAYRGTGVEKTQYFGPGTRLLVL.

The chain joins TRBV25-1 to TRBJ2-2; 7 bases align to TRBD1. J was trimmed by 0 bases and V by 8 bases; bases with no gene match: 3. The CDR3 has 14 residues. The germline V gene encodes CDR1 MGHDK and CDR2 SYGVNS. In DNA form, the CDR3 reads TGTGCCAGCCGAGGGGGCCCGAACACCGGGGAGCTGTTTTTT. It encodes CASRGGPNTGELFF.

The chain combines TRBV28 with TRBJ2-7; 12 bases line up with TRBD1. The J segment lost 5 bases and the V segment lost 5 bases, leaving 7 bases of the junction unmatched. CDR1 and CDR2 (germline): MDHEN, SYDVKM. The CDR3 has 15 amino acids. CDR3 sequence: CASSGLGQGADEQYF. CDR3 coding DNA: TGTGCCAGCAGTGGGCTGGGACAGGGGGCCGACGAGCAGTACTTC.

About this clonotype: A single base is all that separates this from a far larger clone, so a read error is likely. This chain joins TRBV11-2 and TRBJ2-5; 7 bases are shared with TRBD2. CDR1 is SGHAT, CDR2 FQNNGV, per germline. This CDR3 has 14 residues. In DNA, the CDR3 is TGTGCCAGCAGTTTAGAGGGGACTAAAGAGATCCAGTACTTC. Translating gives CASSLEGTKEIQYF.

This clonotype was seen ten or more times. This chain's CDR3 is CASLTGGAVDGYTF. In DNA, the CDR3 is TGTGCCAGCCTAACAGGGGGCGCAGTGGATGGCTACACCTTC. This sequence joins TRBV6-1 and TRBJ1-2; 9 bases align to TRBD1. V shed 8 bases, J shed 6 bases, and the junction held 10 bases outside the gene matches. Germline loops: CDR1 MNHNS, CDR2 SASEGT. The CDR3 runs 14 residues.

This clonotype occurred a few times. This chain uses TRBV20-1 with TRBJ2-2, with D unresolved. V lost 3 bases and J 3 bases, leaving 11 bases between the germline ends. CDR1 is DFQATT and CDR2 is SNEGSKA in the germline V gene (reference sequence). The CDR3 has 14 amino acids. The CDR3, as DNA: TGCAGTGCTAGTTCTCCGGTCCACACCGGGGAGCTGTTTTTT. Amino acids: CSASSPVHTGELFF.

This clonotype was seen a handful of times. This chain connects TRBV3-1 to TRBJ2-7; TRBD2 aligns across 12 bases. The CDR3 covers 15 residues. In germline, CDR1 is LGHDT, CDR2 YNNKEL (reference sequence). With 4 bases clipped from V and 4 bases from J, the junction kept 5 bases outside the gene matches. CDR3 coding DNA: TGTGCCAGCAGCCCTCGGACTAGCGGGAAGTACGAGCAGTACTTC. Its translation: CASSPRTSGKYEQYF.

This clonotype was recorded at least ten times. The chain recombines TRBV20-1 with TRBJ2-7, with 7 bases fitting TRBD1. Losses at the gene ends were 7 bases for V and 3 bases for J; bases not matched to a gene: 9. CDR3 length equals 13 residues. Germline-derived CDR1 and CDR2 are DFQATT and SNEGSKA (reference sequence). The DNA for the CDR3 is TGCAGTGGCCTTAGACAGGGTCGCTACGAGCAGTACTTC. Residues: CSGLRQGRYEQYF.

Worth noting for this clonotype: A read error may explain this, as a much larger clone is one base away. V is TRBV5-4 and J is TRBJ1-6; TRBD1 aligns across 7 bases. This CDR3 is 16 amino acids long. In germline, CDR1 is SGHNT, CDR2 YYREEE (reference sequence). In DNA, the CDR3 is TGTGGCAGCAGCATAGCGGGGAGCAGGGGGAATTCACCCCTCCACTTT. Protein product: CGSSIAGSRGNSPLHF.

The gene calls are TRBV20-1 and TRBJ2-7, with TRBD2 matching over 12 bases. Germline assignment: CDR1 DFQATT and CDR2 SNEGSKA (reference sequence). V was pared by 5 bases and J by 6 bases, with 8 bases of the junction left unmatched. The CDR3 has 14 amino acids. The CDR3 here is CSAVRLAGVAEQYF. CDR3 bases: TGCAGTGCTGTCCGACTAGCGGGAGTTGCCGAGCAGTACTTC.